These 24 T cell receptor beta chains were all obtained from the same sample, sequenced in a study of regulatory T cells in long-lasting Graves disease. CDR3 regions were amplified by Arm-PCR using iRepertoire HTBI primers to build TCR beta libraries. TCRdb re-derived calls from the multiplex PCR reads in MiXCR, one entry per CDR3 protein. The repertoire holds hundreds of thousands of distinct CDR3 sequences, about 22% seen once, with over 10% in the top ten. Time point in this sample: persistent/refractory GD, antithyroid drugs over 5 years with positive TRAb. RNA isolated from PBMCs was used to make the TCR library. The sequenced sample was peripheral blood mononuclear cells (PBMCs), obtained when the disease was refractory, from a patient treated with antithyroid drugs. These receptors all stem from a female donor with Graves disease.

The chain couples TRBV7-9 to TRBJ1-2; D gene unclear. Trimming stripped 2 bases from V and 3 bases from J, with 10 bases between. Per germline, CDR1 SEHNR and CDR2 FQNEAQ (reference sequence). The CDR3 covers 14 residues. For the CDR3, the DNA is TGTGCCAGCAGCTTAAGTCGGGATGACTATGGCTACACCTTC. Amino acids: CASSLSRDDYGYTF.

As concerns this clonotype: Germline is not matched at one junction end, which may reflect a read error. The chain recombines TRBV5-1 with TRBJ2-5; 8 nucleotides line up with TRBD1. Germline CDR1 and CDR2: SGHRS and YFSETQ. The CDR3 runs 14 residues. The CDR3, as DNA: TGCGCCAGCAGCAGGGGACAGGACCAGGAGACCCAGTACTTC. Translated, it gives CASSRGQDQETQYF.

The CDR3 loop reads CASSLSGPSGVIYEQFF. Written as DNA, the CDR3 is TGTGCCAGCAGTTTATCAGGTCCTAGCGGGGTTATCTATGAGCAGTTCTTC. The chain recombines TRBV12-3 or TRBV12-4 with TRBJ2-1, with 9 positions matching TRBD2. Unmatched junction bases numbered 13, after V lost 2 bases and J lost 8 bases. This CDR3 has 17 residues.

The rearrangement uses TRBV4-1 and TRBJ2-5, with D uncertain. The CDR3 totals 15 residues. Trimming stripped 0 bases from V and 5 bases from J, with 13 bases between. The V gene's germline CDR1 is MGHRA and CDR2 YSYEKL. CDR3 coding DNA: TGCGCCAGCAGCCAAGAAGGCTTAGTGGGGGAGACCCAGTACTTC. Its translation is CASSQEGLVGETQYF.

The chain combines TRBV5-1 with TRBJ2-7, with 9 positions matching TRBD1. CDR1 and CDR2 from the germline V gene are SGHRS and YFSETQ. Germline trimming cut 3 bases from V and 0 bases from J; bases unmatched to any gene: 7. CDR3 length equals 16 residues. DNA of the CDR3: TGCGCCAGCAGCTCACAGGGGGCCCCGAGCTCCTACGAGCAGTACTTC. It yields the protein CASSSQGAPSSYEQYF.

The genes are TRBV29-1 and TRBJ2-7; the D gene is possibly TRBD2 (5 bases). The ends were cut back, 7 bases at V and 2 bases at J, with 12 bases in the middle. CDR1 is SQVTM and CDR2 is ANQGSEA in the germline V gene. This CDR3 spans 12 amino acids. The CDR3 nucleotides are TGCAGCGGGATAGGACTGACCTACGAGCAGTACTTC. This encodes CSGIGLTYEQYF.

The chain links TRBV9 to TRBJ2-7; TRBD1 matches 9 bases. The germline V gene has CDR1 SGDLS and CDR2 YYNGEE. The CDR3 is made up of 13 amino acids. Trimming removed 7 bases from V and 3 bases from J; junction bases left unmatched: 5. The CDR3 loop reads CASPGQGIYEQYF. CDR3 DNA sequence: TGTGCCAGCCCGGGACAGGGAATCTACGAGCAGTACTTC. The full variable domain, its missing parts supplied by reference TRBV9 and TRBJ2-7, is DSGVTQTPKHLITATGQRVTLRCSPRSGDLSVYWYQQSLDQGLQFLIQYYNGEERAKGNILERFSAQQFPDLHSELNLSSLELGDSALYFCASPGQGIYEQYFGPGTRLTVT.

Concerning this clonotype: This may arise from a read error, as a much more abundant clone is one base away. The V call is TRBV6-2 or TRBV6-3, the J call TRBJ1-1, with D uncertain. This CDR3 contains 14 residues. V was clipped by 2 bases and J by 6 bases, with 13 bases between them. Germline V lookup: CDR1 MNHEY, CDR2 SVGEGT. The CDR3 DNA is TGTGCCAGCAGTTACGCTGGGCTCAACGCTGAAGCTTTCTTT. Protein: CASSYAGLNAEAFF.

This clonotype was counted many times. The chain couples TRBV28 to TRBJ2-7; D unclear. Trimming shortened V by 5 bases and J by 2 bases, and 16 bases separated the two germline ends. The CDR3 sequence is 15 residues long. CDR1 and CDR2 (germline): MDHEN, SYDVKM. The CDR3 here is CASSLPSVSTYEQYF. CDR3 nucleotides: TGTGCCAGCAGTCTTCCGAGTGTTTCAACCTACGAGCAGTACTTC.

This clonotype was counted at least ten times. The rearrangement links TRBV11-2 to TRBJ1-2, with D tentatively TRBD1 (5 bases). Trimming shortened V by 4 bases and J by 7 bases, and 13 bases separated the two germline ends. CDR1 and CDR2 (germline): SGHAT, FQNNGV. This CDR3 is 13 amino acids long. Written as DNA, the CDR3 is TGTGCCAGCAGCTCCGCAGGGCTCACTGGCTACACCTTC. It yields the protein CASSSAGLTGYTF.

J is TRBJ1-2 and V is TRBV12-5, with D tentatively TRBD1 (6 bases). CDR1 is LGHNT, CDR2 FRNRAP, per germline. Between the trimmed V and J ends, which lost 5 bases and 4 bases, there was a span of 20 bases. This CDR3 contains 16 residues. CDR3 coding DNA: TGTGCTAGTGGTATCGCTCCGCAGGGGAGCGTCTATGGCTACACCTTC. Protein sequence: CASGIAPQGSVYGYTF. The full variable domain, completed using reference TRBV12-5 and TRBJ1-2, is DARVTQTPRHKVTEMGQEVTMRCQPILGHNTVFWYRQTMMQGLELLAYFRNRAPLDDSGMPKDRFSAEMPDATLATLKIQPSEPRDSAVYFCASGIAPQGSVYGYTFGSGTRLTVV.

The chain employs TRBV7-6 and TRBJ2-3; D not certain. V lost 4 bases and J 2 bases, leaving 7 bases between the germline ends. The CDR3 is made up of 13 amino acids. Germline lookup yields CDR1 SGHVS and CDR2 FNYEAQ. The CDR3 here is CASSSDSTDTQYF. The CDR3 DNA reads TGTGCCAGCAGCTCCGACTCCACAGATACGCAGTATTTT. The full variable domain, its missing parts supplied by reference TRBV7-6 and TRBJ2-3, is GAGVSQSPRYKVTKRGQDVALRCDPISGHVSLYWYRQALGQGPEFLTYFNYEAQQDKSGLPNDRFSAERPEGSISTLTIQRTEQRDSAMYRCASSSDSTDTQYFGPGTRLTVL.

This clonotype was seen ten or more times. This chain connects TRBV30 to TRBJ1-2; D gene unclear. This CDR3 contains 13 residues. Between the trimmed V and J ends, which lost 2 bases and 0 bases, there was a span of 7 bases. CDR1 GTSNPN and CDR2 SVGIG come from the germline V gene (reference sequence). The CDR3 loop reads CAWSSGSNYGYTF. CDR3 coding DNA: TGTGCCTGGAGTAGCGGGTCTAACTATGGCTACACCTTC.

V gene TRBV6-1 combines with J gene TRBJ1-5, with 9 bases fitting TRBD1. The V segment lost 5 bases and the J segment 3 bases; nucleotides outside the gene matches: 5. This CDR3 contains 15 residues. Germline V gene data show CDR1 as MNHNS and CDR2 as SASEGT. In DNA form, the CDR3 reads TGTGCCAGCAGTCCCGGGGACAGGGTCAATCAGCCCCAGCATTTT. Its protein product is CASSPGDRVNQPQHF.

The chain recombines TRBV7-2 with TRBJ1-5; D gene ambiguous. Germline values: CDR1 SGHTA, CDR2 FQGNSA. V gave up 6 bases and J gave up 3 bases, with 12 bases separating them. This CDR3 contains 14 residues. The CDR3 DNA reads as TGTGCCAGCAGTCCCGGGATTTCCAATCAGCCCCAGCATTTT. As protein: CASSPGISNQPQHF.

The table lists this clonotype with many counts. This chain links TRBV11-3 with TRBJ2-4, with TRBD1 as a possible D gene (5 bases). This CDR3 region has 15 residues. V lost 4 bases and J lost 0, with 10 bases in between. Per germline, CDR1 SGHNT and CDR2 YENEEA. The CDR3 DNA follows: TGTGCCAGCAGCTATCTCAGGGTAGCCAAAAACATTCAGTACTTC. It codes for CASSYLRVAKNIQYF. Based on the CDR3 plus reference TRBV11-3 and TRBJ2-4, the full variable domain is EAGVVQSPRYKIIEKKQPVAFWCNPISGHNTLYWYLQNLGQGPELLIRYENEEAVDDSQLPKDRFSAERLKGVDSTLKIQPAELGDSAVYLCASSYLRVAKNIQYFGAGTRLSVL.

In its sample, this clonotype was seen many times. The chain has TRBV20-1 and TRBJ2-7, with 9 bases that match TRBD2. The V and J ends lost 6 bases and 3 bases, in that order; junction bases with no gene match: 6. CDR1 and CDR2 from the germline V gene are DFQATT and SNEGSKA (reference sequence). This CDR3 comprises 13 residues. The CDR3 DNA sequence: TGCAGTGCCTTGATAGCGGGGGTCTACGAGCAGTACTTC. Its translation is CSALIAGVYEQYF.

Ten or more counts support this clonotype. The chain joins TRBV2 to TRBJ2-7, with D possibly matching TRBD1 (6 bases). Deletions cut 4 bases from V and 13 bases from J, with 20 bases between. CDR3 length: 13 amino acids. Germline loops: CDR1 SNHLY, CDR2 FYNNEI. This CDR3 is CASSAISGAQIYF. In nucleotides, the CDR3 is TGTGCCAGCAGTGCTATCTCAGGGGCGCAGATATACTTC.

Many counts were recorded for this clonotype. This chain links TRBV20-1 with TRBJ2-7, with D perhaps matching TRBD1 or TRBD2 (5 bases each). The CDR3 totals 14 residues. V gave up 1 base and J gave up 3 bases, with 13 bases separating them. Germline values: CDR1 DFQATT, CDR2 SNEGSKA (reference sequence). The CDR3 DNA is TGCAGTGCTAGAGGAGAGGGGTTAGACTACGAGCAGTACTTC. Translating it yields CSARGEGLDYEQYF.

Points on this clonotype: The junction differs from germline at one of its ends, possibly a read error. The chain recombines TRBV6-1 with TRBJ2-5, with D tentatively TRBD1 or TRBD2 (5 bases each). Per germline, CDR1 MNHNS and CDR2 SASEGT. The CDR3 covers 15 residues. CDR3 bases: TGTGCCAGCAGCCCCCCTCAATCACCGCCAGGGACCCGGTACTTC. It translates to CASSPPQSPPGTRYF.

This clonotype was recorded many times. The chain joins TRBV19 to TRBJ1-1; 7 nucleotides match TRBD1. CDR1 LNHDA and CDR2 SQIVND come from the germline V gene (reference sequence). The V segment lost 8 bases and the J segment 0 bases; nucleotides outside the gene matches: 6. There are 14 residues in the CDR3. The CDR3 sequence is CASQLTGMNTEAFF. CDR3 nucleotides: TGTGCCAGTCAACTGACAGGGATGAACACTGAAGCTTTCTTT.

This clonotype has a handful of counts. The chain has TRBV7-8 and TRBJ1-5, with D possibly TRBD1 on 5 matching bases. V lost 5 bases and J lost 2, with 16 bases in between. The CDR3 length is 16 residues. Germline V gives CDR1 SGHVS, CDR2 FQNEAQ. This CDR3 is CASSPRGGEGNQPQHF. The CDR3 region has the DNA TGTGCCAGCAGCCCCCGGGGGGGGGAAGGCAATCAGCCCCAGCATTTT.

The chain has TRBV9 and TRBJ1-4; D possibly corresponds to TRBD1 (5 bases). Germline assignment: CDR1 SGDLS and CDR2 YYNGEE. The CDR3 spans 12 residues. Trimming pared 4 bases from V and 11 bases from J, leaving 12 bases between. The CDR3 loop reads CASSPQGRKLFF. CDR3 sequence (DNA): TGTGCCAGCAGCCCCCAGGGACGGAAACTGTTTTTT. The entire variable domain, with the rest obtained from reference TRBV9 and TRBJ1-4, is as follows: DSGVTQTPKHLITATGQRVTLRCSPRSGDLSVYWYQQSLDQGLQFLIQYYNGEERAKGNILERFSAQQFPDLHSELNLSSLELGDSALYFCASSPQGRKLFFGSGTQLSVL.

J is TRBJ2-5 and V is TRBV11-3; D not certain. CDR1 SGHNT and CDR2 YENEEA come from the germline V gene. The ends were cut back, 1 base at V and 3 bases at J, with 12 bases in the middle. The CDR3 runs 15 residues. This CDR3 is CASSLVTVGKETQYF. CDR3 DNA sequence: TGTGCCAGCAGCTTAGTGACTGTGGGGAAAGAGACCCAGTACTTC.